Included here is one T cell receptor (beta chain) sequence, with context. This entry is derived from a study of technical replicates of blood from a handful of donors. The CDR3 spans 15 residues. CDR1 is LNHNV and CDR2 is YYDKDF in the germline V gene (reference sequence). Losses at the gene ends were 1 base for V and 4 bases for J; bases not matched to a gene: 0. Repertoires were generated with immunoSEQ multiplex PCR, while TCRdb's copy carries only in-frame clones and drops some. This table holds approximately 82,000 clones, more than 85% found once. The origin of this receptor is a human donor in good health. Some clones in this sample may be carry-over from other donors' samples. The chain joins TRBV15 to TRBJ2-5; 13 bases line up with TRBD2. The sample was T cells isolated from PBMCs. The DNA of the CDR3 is TGTGCCACCAGCAGAGGACTAGCGGGAGGAGAGACCCAGTACTTC. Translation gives CATSRGLAGGETQYF.